This T cell receptor beta chain was retrieved from a study of memory CD4+ T cells and cytomegalovirus serostatus. General study results and limits: CD4+ memory repertoires contained 67 of 164 reported CMV TCRbeta sequences.

Trimming took off 5 bases at V and 4 bases at J, with 11 bases between the two ends. The V gene's germline CDR1 is LGHNA and CDR2 YNFKEQ. The CDR3 is made up of 13 amino acids. Comments on this clone: The antigen is not known.

The table came from immunoSEQ multiplex PCR; TCRdb's copy has only in-frame clones and leaves some out. The sample records over 35,000 clones, roughly 78% being singletons. Single viable CD3+CD4+CD8-CD45RO+ cells were sorted as the memory CD4+ T cells. Positive selection with CD4 microbeads enriched total CD4+ T cells. This sequence originates from an adult in good health and CMV-seronegative. Sequencing used memory CD4+ T cells from blood. The chain is built from TRBV4-2 and TRBJ1-2; possible D gene TRBD1, 6 bases. CDR3 region: CASSNRQAYGYTF. The CDR3 DNA follows: TGTGCCAGCAGCAATCGACAGGCCTATGGCTACACCTTC.